The source of this T cell receptor beta chain is a study of T cell responses to AZD1222 COVID-19 vaccine. Study information: Second-dose timings of about 4 or about 12 weeks were pooled.

Sequencing used immunoSEQ multiplex PCR; TCRdb keeps in-frame clones, though not all of them. Among tens of thousands of clones listed, approximately 91% were seen once. Germline V lookup: CDR1 MDHEN, CDR2 SYDVKM. The germline V and J ends were trimmed by 3 bases and 0 bases, with 12 bases remaining between them. This CDR3 is built from 15 residues. The chain uses TRBV28 and TRBJ2-7; D is perhaps TRBD2 (5 bases). The TCR comes from an adult in good health. This material consisted of peripheral blood, taken on day 0 of AZD1222 vaccination. The CDR3 loop reads CASSLPSGNSYEQYF. The DNA for the CDR3 is TGTGCCAGCAGTTTGCCAAGCGGTAACTCCTACGAGCAGTACTTC. The full variable domain, its missing parts supplied by reference TRBV28 and TRBJ2-7, is DVKVTQSSRYLVKRTGEKVFLECVQDMDHENMFWYRQDPGLGLRLIYFSYDVKMKEKGDIPEGYSVSREKKERFSLILESASTNQTSMYLCASSLPSGNSYEQYFGPGTRLTVT.